Described below is a single TCR beta chain sequence and its context. Its antigen is still unknown. This sample was taken from a study of T cell responses to AZD1222 COVID-19 vaccine. Whole-study results and caveats: When two AZD1222 doses had been given, Spike-specific TCR breadth and depth rose. Donors were chiefly white British, with a greater number of females, and clonal diversity was perhaps underestimated. Only 5 or 6 AZD1222 recipients were seropositive at baseline.

Profiling relied on immunoSEQ multiplex PCR, and the TCRdb table lists in-frame clones only, not all of them. This table holds around 150,000 clones, approximately 90% found once. This material consisted of peripheral blood, taken on day 0 of AZD1222 vaccination. The receptor comes from an adult in good health.

CDR3 nucleotide sequence: TGTGCCAGTAAGGATGGACAGGGTAATCGTCAGCCCCAGCATTTT. Translated, it gives CASKDGQGNRQPQHF. V usage is TRBV19 and J usage is TRBJ1-5; 8 nucleotides align to TRBD1. V was pared by 7 bases and J by 6 bases, with 11 bases of the junction left unmatched. Germline-derived CDR1 and CDR2 are LNHDA and SQIVND (reference sequence). CDR3 length: 15 amino acids.